The rows below give T cell receptor beta chains drawn from one sample of a study of blood T cell repertoires in COVID-19. Clones were read by immunoSEQ multiplex PCR, and TCRdb kept only the in-frame ones, dropping some. The sample has approximately 250,000 clones; more than 85% are singletons. Sequenced sample: PBMCs or T cells enriched from blood (not recorded which). All receptors derive from a woman aged 25 to 39 who had recovered from COVID-19. Each CDR3 is given with its conserved first and last residue.

J gene: TRBJ1-1
V gene: TRBV6-4
CDR3 protein: CASSDSHRATEAFF

J gene: TRBJ2-1
V gene: TRBV3-1/TRBV3-2
CDR3 protein: CASSQDLAGGDEQFF

J gene: TRBJ1-1
V gene: TRBV7-8
CDR3 protein: CASSPTGQGVAFF

J gene: TRBJ1-1
V gene: TRBV27
CDR3 protein: CASSLREGPIGTEAFF

J gene: TRBJ1-5
V gene: TRBV19
CDR3 protein: CASSMRGGQPQHF

J gene: TRBJ1-4
V gene: TRBV5-5
CDR3 protein: CASSLRMGPNNEKLFF

J gene: TRBJ2-1
V gene: TRBV7-9
CDR3 protein: CASSLARGTVTYNEQFF

J gene: TRBJ2-7
V gene: TRBV24-1
CDR3 protein: CATSDPGQGAYEQYF

J gene: TRBJ1-5
V gene: TRBV15
CDR3 protein: CATSRGGGQGNQPQHF

J gene: TRBJ2-3
V gene: TRBV6-2/TRBV6-3
CDR3 protein: CASSRRLAGDGTDTQYF

J gene: TRBJ1-5
V gene: TRBV27
CDR3 protein: CASSLSRQGPQHF

J gene: TRBJ1-2
V gene: TRBV30
CDR3 protein: CAWTRLPGNGYTF

J gene: TRBJ2-3
V gene: TRBV5-5
CDR3 protein: CASSLGSSSSTDTQYF

J gene: TRBJ1-1
V gene: TRBV12-3/TRBV12-4
CDR3 protein: CASRPTTEAFF

J gene: TRBJ2-2
V gene: TRBV18
CDR3 protein: CASSPPSGGNTGELFF

J gene: TRBJ1-5
V gene: TRBV7-2
CDR3 protein: CASSLEGRAYSNQPQHF

J gene: TRBJ2-7
V gene: TRBV7-9
CDR3 protein: CASRETGELGEQYF

J gene: TRBJ1-4
V gene: TRBV7-8
CDR3 protein: CASSFPGVEKLFF

J gene: TRBJ2-7
V gene: TRBV2
CDR3 protein: CASSGQPYEQYF

J gene: TRBJ1-4
V gene: TRBV29-1
CDR3 protein: CSVGPGGGEKLFF

J gene: TRBJ1-5
V gene: TRBV5-6
CDR3 protein: CASSLQGDQPQHF

J gene: TRBJ2-1
V gene: TRBV28
CDR3 protein: CASSLTGSLIGPYNEQFF

J gene: TRBJ2-3
V gene: TRBV6-1
CDR3 protein: CASSDAPGSGDTQYF

J gene: TRBJ2-3
V gene: TRBV6-2/TRBV6-3
CDR3 protein: CASSLQGALIGTDTQYF

J gene: TRBJ1-2
V gene: TRBV28
CDR3 protein: CASSPGFYGYTF

J gene: TRBJ2-1
V gene: TRBV18
CDR3 protein: CASSTTSGRDNEQFF

J gene: TRBJ2-4
V gene: TRBV28
CDR3 protein: CASSLSSSGSLAKNIQYF

J gene: TRBJ2-5
V gene: TRBV6-2/TRBV6-3
CDR3 protein: CASSYSSWLAGETQYF